Below, 23 T cell receptor beta chains from the same sample are listed, as sequenced in a study of beta chain features in type 1 diabetes. General study points: TCRB CDR3 length was moderately but significantly reduced in all four CD4+ subsets of Type 1 diabetes patients.

Their cognate antigens are unknown. Of the isolated RNA, all was reverse transcribed, and so the sequenced material was expressed TCRB transcripts. The data were produced by immunoSEQ multiplex PCR, yet TCRdb's version contains in-frame clones alone and is incomplete. The table has hundreds of thousands of clones, roughly a tenth seen once; the top ten hold about 0.018%. Material for sequencing was naive CD4+ T cells from blood. The receptors were sampled from a man aged 30-40 years with type 1 diabetes.

The chain joins TRBV5-4 to TRBJ2-3; a possible D gene is TRBD2 (5 bases). The CDR3 contains 15 residues. Germline loops: CDR1 SGHNT, CDR2 YYREEE (reference sequence). V dropped 0 bases and J dropped 5 bases, with 13 bases sitting between them. CDR3 sequence (DNA): TGTGCCAGCAGCTTGGTGGACCCGGGAAGAGATACGCAGTATTTT. Encoded protein: CASSLVDPGRDTQYF. The variable domain in full, with the rest retrieved from reference TRBV5-4 and TRBJ2-3, is ETGVTQSPTHLIKTRGQQVTLRCSSQSGHNTVSWYQQALGQGPQFIFQYYREEENGRGNFPPRFSGLQFPNYSSELNVNALELDDSALYLCASSLVDPGRDTQYFGPGTRLTVL.

The J gene is TRBJ2-3, the V gene TRBV7-9; 7 bases map to TRBD1. Losses at the gene ends were 4 bases for V and 8 bases for J; bases not matched to a gene: 9. From germline, CDR1 is SEHNR and CDR2 FQNEAQ (reference sequence). This CDR3 comprises 14 residues. The CDR3 region is CASSSYRGRGTQYF. CDR3 in DNA: TGTGCCAGCAGCTCTTACAGGGGCCGGGGTACGCAGTATTTT.

Only a few counts were recorded for this clone. V is TRBV28 and J is TRBJ1-2; no firm D call. The length of the CDR3 is 13 residues. V lost 7 bases and J 4 bases, leaving 13 bases between the germline ends. Germline CDR1 is MDHEN and CDR2 is SYDVKM. The CDR3 loop is CASTTSAGYGYTF. DNA of the CDR3: TGTGCCAGCACCACGTCGGCGGGCTATGGCTACACCTTC.

This clone showed up just a few times. V is TRBV4-1 and J is TRBJ2-7; 7 bases agree with TRBD2. The length of the CDR3 is 16 residues. Per germline, CDR1 MGHRA and CDR2 YSYEKL. V was pared by 1 base and J by 0 bases, with 6 bases of the junction left unmatched. CDR3 nucleotides: TGCGCCAGCAGCCAAGGGTTAGGGGACTACTCCTACGAGCAGTACTTC. This encodes CASSQGLGDYSYEQYF.

This clone was recorded a few times. The rearrangement links TRBV4-2 to TRBJ2-7, with D uncertain. In germline, CDR1 is LGHNA, CDR2 YNFKEQ. The CDR3 loop spans 12 amino acids. V was pared by 0 bases and J by 7 bases, with 7 bases between. This CDR3 reads CASSQELEEQYF. CDR3 nucleotide sequence: TGTGCCAGCAGCCAAGAATTGGAGGAGCAGTACTTC.

This clone turned up a few times. This sample also contains other DNA sequences that code for the same CDR3. V usage is TRBV5-4 and J usage is TRBJ2-7, with a tentative D call TRBD1 (6 bases). V lost 2 bases and J lost 4, with 7 bases in between. The germline V gene encodes CDR1 SGHNT and CDR2 YYREEE (reference sequence). This CDR3 spans 12 amino acids. CDR3 sequence: CASSLQGYEQYF. The CDR3 nucleotides read TGTGCCAGCAGCTTACAGGGATACGAGCAGTACTTC.

In this sample, this clone turned up a few times. CDR3 sequence: CASSRDLSSYNEQFF. The CDR3 bases are TGTGCCAGCAGCCGGGACTTGAGCTCCTACAATGAGCAGTTCTTC. This chain connects TRBV2 to TRBJ2-1; a possible D gene is TRBD2 (6 bases). The V end lost 6 bases, the J end lost 0 bases, and 12 bases lay between the germline ends. There are 15 residues in the CDR3. Germline assignment: CDR1 SNHLY and CDR2 FYNNEI.

The rearrangement links TRBV19 to TRBJ2-3, with a weak D call TRBD1 (6 bases). The germline V gene encodes CDR1 LNHDA and CDR2 SQIVND (reference sequence). The CDR3 contains 12 residues. The V and J ends lost 11 bases and 2 bases respectively, with 11 bases between them. The CDR3 DNA is TGTGCCTCGACAGGAACCACAGATACGCAGTATTTT. It specifies CASTGTTDTQYF.

This clone appeared a few times. The rearrangement joins TRBV25-1 to TRBJ2-7; 9 positions agree with TRBD2. The germline V gene encodes CDR1 MGHDK and CDR2 SYGVNS. The CDR3 is 15 residues long. Germline trimming cut 9 bases from V and 5 bases from J; bases unmatched to any gene: 14. As DNA, the CDR3 is TGTGCCAGTTCAGGGGCGGGGGGGCCGTTTAACGAGCAGTACTTC. It is translated as CASSGAGGPFNEQYF.

As to this clone: Other nucleotide sequences from this sample produce the same CDR3. The chain has TRBV2 and TRBJ2-1; 9 bases align to TRBD1. This CDR3 has 14 amino acids. Trimming removed 6 bases from V and 3 bases from J; junction bases left unmatched: 3. The germline V gene encodes CDR1 SNHLY and CDR2 FYNNEI. For the CDR3, the DNA is TGTGCCAGCAGAAGGACAGGGGACTACAATGAGCAGTTCTTC. As protein: CASRRTGDYNEQFF.

Only a few counts were recorded for this clone. Different DNA sequences within this sample yield the same CDR3. The V call is TRBV18, the J call TRBJ2-2; a weak D match, TRBD1 (6 bases). V lost 3 bases, J lost 5 bases, and 7 bases lay in between. This CDR3 contains 13 residues. Germline V gene sequence: CDR1 KGHSH, CDR2 LQKENI. The CDR3 protein is CASSPTGTGELFF. CDR3 coding DNA: TGTGCCAGCTCACCGACAGGTACCGGGGAGCTGTTTTTT. Using reference TRBV18 and TRBJ2-2 for the parts outside the CDR3, the full variable domain is NAGVMQNPRHLVRRRGQEARLRCSPMKGHSHVYWYRQLPEEGLKFMVYLQKENIIDESGMPKERFSAEFPKEGPSILRIQQVVRGDSAAYFCASSPTGTGELFFGEGSRLTVL.

This clone was counted between two and nine times. The rearrangement joins TRBV7-3 to TRBJ1-5, with 8 bases lining up with TRBD1. With 5 bases clipped from V and 4 bases from J, the junction kept 1 base outside the gene matches. The CDR3 has 13 amino acids. The germline V gene has CDR1 SGHTA and CDR2 FQGTGA. Here the CDR3 reads CASSRTGNQPQHF. In DNA form, the CDR3 reads TGTGCCAGCAGCCGGACAGGGAATCAGCCCCAGCATTTT. The entire variable domain, with the rest obtained from reference TRBV7-3 and TRBJ1-5, is as follows: GAGVSQTPSNKVTEKGKYVELRCDPISGHTALYWYRQSLGQGPEFLIYFQGTGAADDSGLPNDRFFAVRPEGSVSTLKIQRTERGDSAVYLCASSRTGNQPQHFGDGTRLSIL.

The rearrangement uses TRBV18 and TRBJ2-1, with a possible D match to TRBD1 (6 bases). From germline, CDR1 is KGHSH and CDR2 LQKENI. With 5 bases removed from V and 3 bases from J, the gap between germline ends came to 8 bases. The CDR3 runs 13 residues. The CDR3 sequence: CASSSDSYNEQFF. The CDR3 DNA sequence: TGTGCCAGCTCATCGGACAGCTACAATGAGCAGTTCTTC.

The chain employs TRBV18 and TRBJ2-1, with TRBD2 matching over 9 bases. The germline gives CDR1 KGHSH, CDR2 LQKENI. With V trimmed by 0 bases and J by 2 bases, 8 bases remained unmatched. CDR3 length: 18 amino acids. The CDR3 reads CASSPPFIAGEAYNEQFF. Written as DNA, the CDR3 is TGTGCCAGCTCACCACCGTTCATAGCGGGGGAGGCCTACAATGAGCAGTTCTTC.

The genes are TRBV6-5 and TRBJ1-1; D is ambiguous. Germline CDR1 is MNHEY and CDR2 is SVGAGI. V lost 2 bases to trimming and J lost 4 bases, with 11 bases between them. There are 14 residues in the CDR3. CDR3 loop: CASSYGLAGTEAFF. CDR3 nucleotides: TGTGCCAGCAGTTACGGTTTAGCGGGCACTGAAGCTTTCTTT.

This clone was counted only a few times. The DNA is left out, because the CDR3 cannot be placed on it with certainty; the CDR3 is given as TCRdb lists it. V and J are TRBV27 and TRBJ1-1; the table's D call TRBD1 went unverified against the DNA. A total of 14 residues make up the CDR3, ends included. Germline V gene data show CDR1 as MNHEY and CDR2 as SMNVEV (reference sequence). This chain's CDR3 is CASSLFLFAQGIFF.

In its sample, this clone was seen a few times. The rearrangement joins TRBV7-2 to TRBJ1-5, with D possibly matching TRBD1 (5 bases). V lost 2 bases, J lost 0 bases, and 5 bases lay in between. The CDR3 sequence is 14 residues long. Germline V lookup: CDR1 SGHTA, CDR2 FQGNSA. The CDR3 region is CASSLQGSNQPQHF. CDR3 in DNA: TGTGCCAGCAGCTTACAGGGTAGCAATCAGCCCCAGCATTTT.

This rearrangement joins TRBV5-1 to TRBJ1-6, with D tentatively TRBD1 (5 bases). Trimming removed 4 bases at V and 2 bases at J, with 16 bases between. This CDR3 is built from 17 residues. Germline lookup yields CDR1 SGHRS and CDR2 YFSETQ. In DNA form, the CDR3 reads TGCGCCAGCAGCGTTGACAGCCGGTCGGCCTATAATTCACCCCTCCACTTT. Translating it yields CASSVDSRSAYNSPLHF.

V gene TRBV5-6 combines with J gene TRBJ2-7, with a possible D match to TRBD1 (6 bases). The CDR3 consists of 16 residues. Trimming left V 4 bases short and J 7 bases short, with 24 bases between. CDR1 and CDR2 (germline): SGHDT, YYEEEE. CDR3 coding DNA: TGTGCCAGCAGCCCTCTGGTACAGGGACAACCATGGGAGCAGTACTTC. The encoded protein is CASSPLVQGQPWEQYF.

The chain combines TRBV19 with TRBJ1-1; 9 bases agree with TRBD1. The CDR3 contains 14 residues. Germline CDR1 reads LNHDA; CDR2 reads SQIVND (reference sequence). Trimming removed 3 bases from V and 3 bases from J; junction bases left unmatched: 2. The DNA for the CDR3 is TGTGCCAGTAGTATGGACAGGGGCTACACTGAAGCTTTCTTT. It is translated as CASSMDRGYTEAFF.

The chain uses TRBV9 and TRBJ1-6, with D possibly being TRBD1 (6 bases). Trimming removed 3 bases from V and 9 bases from J, with 19 bases in between. Per germline, CDR1 SGDLS and CDR2 YYNGEE. The CDR3 runs to 16 residues. CDR3: CASSDNRALPSSPLHF. DNA for the CDR3: TGTGCCAGCAGCGACAACAGGGCTCTACCCAGTTCACCCCTCCACTTT.

About this clone itself: Other DNA sequences in the same sample also yield this CDR3. The chain uses TRBV5-1 and TRBJ2-7; TRBD1 is a possible D gene (6 bases). The CDR3 runs to 14 residues. CDR1 is SGHRS, CDR2 YFSETQ, per germline. Between the trimmed V and J ends, which lost 0 bases and 2 bases, there was a span of 9 bases. The CDR3 loop reads CASSLGQGPYEQYF. CDR3 sequence (DNA): TGCGCCAGCAGCTTGGGCCAGGGGCCCTACGAGCAGTACTTC.

This clone appeared a few times. This chain joins TRBV5-4 and TRBJ2-5; D remains unclear. V lost 5 bases and J lost 3, with 14 bases in between. Germline CDR1 and CDR2: SGHNT and YYREEE (reference sequence). The CDR3 totals 14 residues. As DNA, the CDR3 is TGTGCCAGCAGGCGTTTACAGTGGGAAGAGACCCAGTACTTC. Its translation is CASRRLQWEETQYF.